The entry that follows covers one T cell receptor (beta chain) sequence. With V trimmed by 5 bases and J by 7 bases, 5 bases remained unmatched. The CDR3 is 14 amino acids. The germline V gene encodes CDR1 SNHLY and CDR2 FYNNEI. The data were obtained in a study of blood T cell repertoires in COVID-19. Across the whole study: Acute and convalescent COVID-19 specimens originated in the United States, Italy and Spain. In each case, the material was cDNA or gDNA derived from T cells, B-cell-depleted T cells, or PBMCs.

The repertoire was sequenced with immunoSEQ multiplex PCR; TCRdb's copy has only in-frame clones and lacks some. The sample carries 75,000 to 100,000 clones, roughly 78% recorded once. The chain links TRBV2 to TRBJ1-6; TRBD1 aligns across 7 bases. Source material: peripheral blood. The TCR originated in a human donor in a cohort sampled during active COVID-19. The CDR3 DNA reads TGTGCCAGCAGTCCGGACAGGAAAAATTCACCCCTCCACTTT. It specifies CASSPDRKNSPLHF.